The rows below give T cell receptor beta chains drawn from one sample of a study of blood T cell repertoires in COVID-19. The repertoire was sequenced with immunoSEQ multiplex PCR; TCRdb's copy has only in-frame clones and lacks some. The profile shows 310,000 or so clones, over 75% of them singletons. The sample consisted of PBMCs or T cells enriched from blood (not recorded which). The receptors were sampled from a young woman who had recovered from COVID-19. CDR3s include the opening cysteine and the closing phenylalanine or tryptophan. D genes are given only for firm matches. Some rows have no size entry. The others give once, few or many, or a class for an expanded clone.

TRBV25-1	NA	TRBJ1-1	once	TGTGCCAGCAGTAGGGGAGGGGATACCACTGAAGCTTTCTTT	CASSRGGDTTEAFF
TRBV4-1	NA	TRBJ2-7	NA	TGCGCCAGCAGCCCTGGCAGGGGAACGGGGGAGCAGTACTTC	CASSPGRGTGEQYF
TRBV7-3	NA	TRBJ2-3	NA	TGTGCCAGCAGCTTGGGCAGGACATTCACAGATACGCAGTATTTT	CASSLGRTFTDTQYF
TRBV7-6	NA	TRBJ1-1	NA	TGTGCCAGCCGAGGGAACACTGAAGCTTTCTTT	CASRGNTEAFF
TRBV11-2	TRBD2	TRBJ2-5	few	TGTGCCAGCAGCTCAGGGGAACTAGCGGGGTTTGGGGAGACCCAGTACTTC	CASSSGELAGFGETQYF
TRBV7-6	TRBD1	TRBJ1-1	NA	TGTGCCAGCAGCATGACAGGGACCACTGAAGCTTTCTTT	CASSMTGTTEAFF
TRBV28	NA	TRBJ1-2	NA	TGTGCCAGCAGTTCCGCAGGGTCAGGGTGGTTGATGGGCTACACCTTC	CASSSAGSGWLMGYTF
TRBV7-8	TRBD1	TRBJ2-7	NA	TGTGCCAGCAGCTCCCTGGGACAGGGACCTCTCTACGAGCAGTACTTC	CASSSLGQGPLYEQYF
TRBV7-8	TRBD2	TRBJ2-1	NA	TGTGCCAGCAGCCCAGGGGGGACTAGCGGGAGGGTTGAGCAGTTCTTC	CASSPGGTSGRVEQFF
TRBV19	TRBD1	TRBJ2-7	NA	TGTGCCAGTAGTATGGGACAGTGGACCCACGAGCAGTACTTC	CASSMGQWTHEQYF
TRBV4-1	TRBD1	TRBJ1-2	NA	TGCGCCAGCAGCCAACCAGGTCGGGACAGGGGCTCAAACTATGGCTACACCTTC	CASSQPGRDRGSNYGYTF
TRBV28	NA	TRBJ2-5	NA	TGTGCCAGCAGACCTAGACAGGCGTCGGAGACCCAGTACTTC	CASRPRQASETQYF
TRBV6-5	NA	TRBJ1-1	NA	TGTGCCAGCAGGCTACAGGTGAACACTGAAGCTTTCTTT	CASRLQVNTEAFF
TRBV9	TRBD1	TRBJ2-3	NA	TGTGCCAGCAGCTTTAGCTCGACAGGCGCAGGGGGAGATACGCAGTATTTT	CASSFSSTGAGGDTQYF
TRBV6-5	NA	TRBJ1-6	once	TGTGCCAGCAGTACCAGGAGGGGAGGTAATTCACCCCTCCACTTT	CASSTRRGGNSPLHF
TRBV5-1	NA	TRBJ2-7	NA	TGCGCCAGCAGCCCGGATGGAGGGGACCCTTACGAGCAGTACTTC	CASSPDGGDPYEQYF
TRBV2	TRBD1	TRBJ1-1	NA	TGTGCCAGCAGCGGACAGGGGGCTGCGGGCACTGAAGCTTTCTTT	CASSGQGAAGTEAFF
TRBV6-5	NA	TRBJ1-1	NA	TGTGCCAGCAGTTACTCCTGGCAGGGGAACACTGAAGCTTTCTTT	CASSYSWQGNTEAFF
TRBV5-1	NA	TRBJ1-1	NA	TGCGCCAGCAGCTTTGCGGGGAACACTGAAGCTTTCTTT	CASSFAGNTEAFF
TRBV27	NA	TRBJ1-2	NA	TGTGCCAGCAGTTGGGGCAGGACCTATGGCTACACCTTC	CASSWGRTYGYTF
TRBV5-4	NA	TRBJ2-5	NA	TGTGCCAGCAGCTTGTGGGACTACCAAGAGACCCAGTACTTC	CASSLWDYQETQYF
TRBV7-9	TRBD1	TRBJ1-4	NA	TGTGCCAGCAGCCCGATCGGACAGGGTCGAACTAATGAAAAACTGTTTTTT	CASSPIGQGRTNEKLFF
TRBV28	NA	TRBJ2-6	NA	TGTGCCAGCAGTTACGGGACAAGCCACTCTGGGGCCAACGTCCTGACTTTC	CASSYGTSHSGANVLTF
TRBV11-1	NA	TRBJ1-1	NA	TGTGCCAGCAGCTTATACAACGAGGCCACTGAAGCTTTCTTT	CASSLYNEATEAFF